The 7 T cell receptor beta chains given below trace back to one sample, sequenced in a study of blood T cell repertoires in COVID-19. Data came from immunoSEQ multiplex PCR; TCRdb stores just in-frame clones and leaves some out. The sample comprises approximately 480,000 clones, around 90% of which are singletons, and 0.7% rests with the top ten. Source material: PBMCs or T cells enriched from blood (not recorded which). Receptors originate from a woman aged 18-29 years who had recovered from COVID-19.

V gene TRBV6-2 or TRBV6-3 combines with J gene TRBJ2-3; D might be TRBD2 (6 bases). From germline, CDR1 is MNHEY and CDR2 SVGEGT. This CDR3 has 13 amino acids. V lost 5 bases and J lost 6, with 12 bases in between. The CDR3 coding sequence is TGTGCCAGCAGTCAGGAGGCGGGGGATACGCAGTATTTT. Translation gives CASSQEAGDTQYF.

The V and J genes are TRBV6-1 and TRBJ2-3; 11 bases line up with TRBD2. CDR1 and CDR2 from the germline V gene are MNHNS and SASEGT. Trimming cost V 1 base and J 0 bases; bases outside gene matches: 0. CDR3 length: 16 amino acids. CDR3 residues: CASSEVAGGSTDTQYF. The CDR3 DNA reads TGTGCCAGCAGTGAAGTAGCGGGGGGGAGCACAGATACGCAGTATTTT.

The CDR3 loop is CASSSIAGGRTDTQYF. In DNA form, the CDR3 reads TGCGCCAGCAGCTCGATCGCAGGGGGCCGCACAGATACGCAGTATTTT. The gene calls are TRBV5-1 and TRBJ2-3, with 8 bases fitting TRBD1. V trimming: 3 bases; J trimming: 1 base; junction bases outside the gene matches: 7. The CDR3 is 16 amino acids. The germline CDR1 and CDR2 sequences are SGHRS and YFSETQ.

V and J are TRBV12-5 and TRBJ1-1; 7 bases align to TRBD1. The CDR3 has 15 amino acids. CDR1 is LGHNT, CDR2 FRNRAP, per germline. The V and J ends lost 5 bases and 5 bases, in that order; junction bases with no gene match: 11. The CDR3 loop reads CASGPRGSFGTEAFF. DNA of the CDR3: TGTGCTAGTGGTCCCAGGGGGTCCTTCGGGACTGAAGCTTTCTTT.

The chain employs TRBV5-1 and TRBJ1-4, with 8 bases lining up with TRBD1. The CDR3 has 16 residues. CDR1 is SGHRS and CDR2 is YFSETQ in the germline V gene. The V gene end was trimmed by 4 bases and the J gene end by 8 bases; junction bases not matched to a gene: 13. CDR3 bases: TGCGCCAGCAGCGACGCTCCCAGGGGGCGCGGGGAAAAACTGTTTTTT. Its translation is CASSDAPRGRGEKLFF.

The chain couples TRBV6-6 to TRBJ2-3; D may be TRBD1 (7 bases). The CDR3 has 15 residues. Looked up from germline, CDR1 is MNHNY and CDR2 is SVGAGI (reference sequence). V lost 2 bases and J 6 bases, leaving 15 bases between the germline ends. The CDR3 DNA sequence: TGTGCCAGCAGTTACGGAGGGGGCAGCAGGGATACGCAGTATTTT. Protein sequence: CASSYGGGSRDTQYF.

This rearrangement joins TRBV5-1 to TRBJ2-1; the match to TRBD2 covers 11 bases. The germline gives CDR1 SGHRS, CDR2 YFSETQ. Germline trimming cut 3 bases from V and 0 bases from J; bases unmatched to any gene: 5. The CDR3 sequence is 17 residues long. CDR3 nucleotide sequence: TGCGCCAGCAGCTCGCTAGCGGGGGGACTCTCCTACAATGAGCAGTTCTTC. This sequence encodes CASSSLAGGLSYNEQFF.